This TCR beta chain is from a study of CD8+CD57+ T cells in acquired aplastic anemia (dated by TCRdb to the late 2010s). Looking at the study overall: Extracted DNA from sorted CD4+ and CD8+ cells averaged 3.2 ug, ranging from about 0.17 to 27.4 ug. For healthy donor samples, the average read count was about 10 million for CD4+ cells and roughly 12 million for CD8+ cells. The paper's findings and limits, for the study overall: Fewer than 35 CD8+ CDR3 sequences were found to be shared between patients and controls, but these sequences appeared to be highly expressed in patients and within the immunodominant clones of the patients. Patients and healthy controls showed no significant difference in CD8+ Simpson's diversity (P=0.060).

About this clonotype itself: What antigen it recognizes has not been identified. It has no much larger one-base neighbor in the sample; base qualities were not kept.

V and J are truncated by 5 bases and 0 bases respectively, leaving an intervening sequence of 13 bases. From its cysteine to its phenylalanine, the CDR3 spans 14 amino acids. Only the CDR3 DNA is retained, 42 bases long and in frame from the first base. CDR1 and CDR2, per the germline V gene, are SQVTM and ANQGSEA. Profiling of TCR beta VDJ combinations and CDR3 sequences used genomic DNA as the template. An Illumina HiSeq 2000 was the platform used for TCR repertoire sequencing. Regarding the original processing steps: Repertoire assessment relied on Simpson's diversity index, CDR3 size and DJ length profiles, and TRBV/TRBJ rearrangement plots. The most abundant DNA sequence in the deep sequencing data was defined as the immunodominant clone. CDR3 amino acid sequences were checked for sharing across subjects and were also compared against the VDJdb database and published repertoires. The public reads were reprocessed in TCRdb via fastp at Q25 and MiXCR, keeping in-frame beta chains. Rows matching on CDR3 protein sequence are summarized as one entry with the most common DNA and genes. Clone size and V and J calls follow TCRdb, not the original study. This sample comprises about 130,000 distinct CDR3 sequences, 40% to 45% of them detected only once. Roughly 8.4% of the sample comes from the top ten.

In the study, sorted CD4+ and CD8+ blood T cells from patients with severe aplastic anemia and from healthy subjects underwent deep sequencing of TCR repertoires. Ficoll-Paque density gradient centrifugation was used to isolate peripheral blood mononuclear cells. Before DNA was extracted, CD4+ and CD8+ T cells were sorted using either FACS or magnetic beads. The rearranged chain carries TRBV29-1 and TRBJ1-1; possibly the D gene is TRBD1, per 5 matching bases. The source is a human donor in good health, serving as a control. Sequenced: sorted CD4+, CD8+, or CD8+CD57+ T cells (not recorded which) from PBMCs. The CDR3 protein: CSVPQGLLNTEAFF. The base sequence is TGCAGCGTTCCCCAGGGACTGTTGAACACTGAAGCTTTCTTT.